This TCR beta chain comes out of a study of blood T cell repertoires in COVID-19. Per the original data handling: Amplification from reference gene primers served as the basis for estimated nucleated cell counts. Clones were read by immunoSEQ multiplex PCR, and TCRdb kept only the in-frame ones, dropping some. V and J calls plus clone size are reproduced from that table; the DNA served to infer D and trimming. The sample lists 75,000 to 80,000 clones; 88% were seen once. Germline V lookup: CDR1 SGHVS, CDR2 FQNEAQ. This CDR3 is 14 amino acids long. Trimming left V 0 bases short and J 11 bases short, with 16 bases between.

Sequencing was done on a sample of peripheral blood. The chain joins TRBV7-8 to TRBJ1-1; possibly TRBD1 for D (5 bases). The sequence derives from a human donor in a cohort sampled during active COVID-19. In DNA, the CDR3 is TGTGCCAGCAGCTTAGCGTTTCTTCAGGGCTTCGCTTTCTTT. It specifies CASSLAFLQGFAFF.